Listed below are T cell receptor beta chains from one sample, sequenced in a study of OX40 agonist ivuxolimab in advanced cancers. Some clones are missing from TCRdb's copy, which holds only in-frame ones; the method was immunoSEQ multiplex PCR. The table lists about 90,000 clones, around 90% of them singletons, with 0.25% to 0.35% in the top ten. Source: CD4+ or CD8+ T cells sorted from blood, taken in a trial of the OX40 agonist ivuxolimab. Source of these receptors: an adult with an advanced solid tumor such as melanoma, head and neck, liver or kidney cancer. Each CDR3 is given with its conserved first and last residue. The order of the fields is D gene, J gene, V gene, clone size, CDR3 DNA, CDR3 protein. D genes are given only for firm matches. Rows may omit the clone size; those that give it use once, few, many or a size class.

D: -
J: TRBJ1-1
V: TRBV7-9
size: -
DNA: TGTGCCAGCAGCCACCGACAAACTGAGCGAAACACTGAAGCTTTCTTT
CDR3: CASSHRQTERNTEAFF

D: TRBD1
J: TRBJ2-2
V: TRBV9
size: -
DNA: TGTGCCAGCAGCGGTCGACAGGGGGTCACCGGGGAGCTGTTTTTT
CDR3: CASSGRQGVTGELFF

D: TRBD2
J: TRBJ2-1
V: TRBV7-3
size: -
DNA: TGTGCCAGCAGCCCCCTCGGGACTAGCGGGAGTAAGTCCTACAATGAGCAGTTCTTC
CDR3: CASSPLGTSGSKSYNEQFF

D: TRBD2
J: TRBJ2-7
V: TRBV5-1
size: -
DNA: TGCGCCAGCAGCTTGGTAAACCAACTAGCGGGAGGGCTCGAGCAGTACTTC
CDR3: CASSLVNQLAGGLEQYF

D: TRBD1
J: TRBJ2-7
V: TRBV15
size: -
DNA: TGTGCCACCAGCTCAGGGGGCAGGTCCGGCGAGCAGTACTTC
CDR3: CATSSGGRSGEQYF

D: TRBD2
J: TRBJ2-1
V: TRBV7-9
size: -
DNA: TGTGCCAGCAGCTTCTCTCTAGCGGGAGGGCAGGATGAGCAGTTCTTC
CDR3: CASSFSLAGGQDEQFF

D: TRBD1
J: TRBJ1-4
V: TRBV7-2
size: -
DNA: TGTGCCAGCAGCCCACAGACAGGGCTGGGTGAAAAACTGTTTTTT
CDR3: CASSPQTGLGEKLFF

D: -
J: TRBJ2-5
V: TRBV7-2
size: -
DNA: TGTGCCAGCAGCTTCAGGGGGGGCCAAGAGACCCAGTACTTC
CDR3: CASSFRGGQETQYF

D: -
J: TRBJ2-2
V: TRBV15
size: -
DNA: TGTGCCACCAGCACAGGGAGGTTCATCGGGGAGCTGTTTTTT
CDR3: CATSTGRFIGELFF

D: TRBD1
J: TRBJ1-1
V: TRBV19
size: -
DNA: TGTGCCAGTAGTCAGGACAGGGGGCTGAACACTGAAGCTTTCTTT
CDR3: CASSQDRGLNTEAFF

D: -
J: TRBJ1-5
V: TRBV18
size: -
DNA: TGTGCCAGCTCCGCTACAGGGCGGGATCAGCCCCAGCATTTT
CDR3: CASSATGRDQPQHF

D: -
J: TRBJ1-1
V: TRBV7-3
size: -
DNA: TGTGCCAGCAGCCCTGCCGGGAACACTGAAGCTTTCTTT
CDR3: CASSPAGNTEAFF

D: TRBD1
J: TRBJ2-5
V: TRBV6-1
size: medium-sized
DNA: TGTGCCAGCAGCGGACAGGGGGGACAAGAGACCCAGTACTTC
CDR3: CASSGQGGQETQYF

D: -
J: TRBJ1-1
V: TRBV28
size: -
DNA: TGTGCCAGCAGGAAGGGGGGATCGGGGAACACTGAAGCTTTCTTT
CDR3: CASRKGGSGNTEAFF

D: TRBD2
J: TRBJ2-3
V: TRBV9
size: -
DNA: TGTGCCAGCAGCGCCCTAGCGGGAGGAGGGGGCACAGATACGCAGTATTTT
CDR3: CASSALAGGGGTDTQYF

D: TRBD2
J: TRBJ2-3
V: TRBV7-9
size: -
DNA: TGTGCCAGCAGCGTAAATATACTAGCGGACTTTTCAGATACGCAGTATTTT
CDR3: CASSVNILADFSDTQYF

D: -
J: TRBJ2-3
V: TRBV7-3
size: -
DNA: TGTGCCAGCAGCTTACTGCGGGGAGATACGCAGTATTTT
CDR3: CASSLLRGDTQYF

D: -
J: TRBJ1-5
V: TRBV15
size: -
DNA: TGTGCCACCAGCAGCATGATTCATAGCAATCAGCCCCAGCATTTT
CDR3: CATSSMIHSNQPQHF

D: TRBD2
J: TRBJ2-3
V: TRBV5-1
size: once
DNA: TGCGCCAGCAGCTTAGCGGGAGGGCCCCGGAGCACAGATACGCAGTATTTT
CDR3: CASSLAGGPRSTDTQYF

D: TRBD2
J: TRBJ2-7
V: TRBV5-6
size: -
DNA: TGTGCCAGCAGCTTTTCTACGATGGGACTAGCGGGATCCTACGAGCAGTACTTC
CDR3: CASSFSTMGLAGSYEQYF

D: -
J: TRBJ2-3
V: TRBV20-1
size: -
DNA: TGCAGTGCTAGATGGGCAGGTACGCAGTATTTT
CDR3: CSARWAGTQYF

D: -
J: TRBJ2-1
V: TRBV2
size: once
DNA: TGTGCCAGCAGTGGGGGTAGGGGCTCCTACAATGAGCAGTTCTTC
CDR3: CASSGGRGSYNEQFF